This T cell receptor beta chain was captured in a study of long-term antiretroviral therapy in people with HIV. Study outcomes and limitations: Blood, drawn from the mid-2000s to the late 2010s, may reflect older ART regimens. Regardless of time point, clones expanded before ART dominated the repertoire.

The run of the v3.0 immunoSEQ assay was at survey level. Using immunoSEQ multiplex PCR, the repertoire was profiled, and TCRdb retains in-frame clones only, with some absent. Seen here are 48,000 or so clones, around 84% observed once, and the top ten hold roughly 3.2%. Of note for this clone: No antigen is known for it.

Every specimen held between roughly 0.85-10 million cryopreserved PBMC. These were thawed and washed before DNA extraction. This TCR came from a woman aged 18-35 years with HIV. Material: unsorted PBMCs, obtained 0.8 years after starting antiretroviral therapy.

In DNA form, the CDR3 reads TGTGCCAGCAGCTTAGCTGTAGGGGTCCCCTCTGGAAACACCATATATTTT. Translating it yields CASSLAVGVPSGNTIYF. The chain links TRBV7-2 to TRBJ1-3; D is possibly TRBD1 (5 bases). This CDR3 has 17 residues. Germline assignment: CDR1 SGHTA and CDR2 FQGNSA. V was trimmed by 0 bases and J by 0 bases, leaving 12 bases between them.